This TCR beta chain was recorded in a study of T-cell memory formation after mild COVID-19. The wider study: TCR clusters were mostly confined to one donor each.

TCRdb used MiXCR to reprocess the 5' RACE reads, holding one entry per CDR3 protein. This sample has 150,000 to 200,000 distinct CDR3 sequences, with 16% found just once. This clonotype was picked up many times. Its target is not known. J gave up 6 bases and V 5 bases, and 6 bases lay outside the gene matches. This CDR3 spans 14 amino acids. Germline-derived CDR1 and CDR2 are SGHTA and FQGNSA. General study findings and limits: Day 15 to 85 contractors were CD4/CD8 balanced; later expanders leaned CD4+. The SARS-CoV-2 specificity of second-wave clones reaching peak at day 37 remained unverified. Memory cells collected pre-infection included some clones that later responded, suggesting cross-reactive memory joined.

The sequencing input was PBMCs or a T cell subset sorted from them (not recorded which). V and J are TRBV7-2 and TRBJ2-1, with 8 bases aligning to TRBD2. This receptor was identified in an adult woman who had mild COVID-19 (a few samples of this study predate the infection). Cell type and time point are not known. The CDR3 protein is CASSPSGSINEQFF. DNA of the CDR3: TGTGCCAGCAGCCCAAGCGGGAGTATCAATGAGCAGTTCTTC.